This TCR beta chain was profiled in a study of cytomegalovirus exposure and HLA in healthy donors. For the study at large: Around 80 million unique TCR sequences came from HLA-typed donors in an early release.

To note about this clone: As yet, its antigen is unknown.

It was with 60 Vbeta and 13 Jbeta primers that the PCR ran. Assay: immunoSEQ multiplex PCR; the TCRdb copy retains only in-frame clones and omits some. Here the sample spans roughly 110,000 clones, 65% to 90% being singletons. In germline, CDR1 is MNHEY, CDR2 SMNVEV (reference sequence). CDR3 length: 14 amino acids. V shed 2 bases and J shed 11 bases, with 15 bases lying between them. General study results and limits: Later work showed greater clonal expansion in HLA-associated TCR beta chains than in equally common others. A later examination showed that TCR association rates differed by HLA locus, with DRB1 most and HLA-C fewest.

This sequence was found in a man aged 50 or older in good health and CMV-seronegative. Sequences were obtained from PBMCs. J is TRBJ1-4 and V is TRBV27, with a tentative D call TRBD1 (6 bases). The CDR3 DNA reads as TGTGCCAGCAGTTTAGGAGAACTCCAGGGGAAACTGTTTTTT. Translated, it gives CASSLGELQGKLFF.